The source of this T cell receptor (beta chain) is a study of OX40 agonist ivuxolimab in advanced cancers. No patient had autoimmune disease or received systemic immunosuppression. This CDR3 region has 15 residues. Deletions cut 6 bases from V and 2 bases from J, with 14 bases between. In germline, CDR1 is SEHNR, CDR2 FQNEAQ (reference sequence). The protocol was immunoSEQ multiplex PCR, while the TCRdb copy is restricted to in-frame clones and leaves out a portion. Seen here are some 49,000 clones, 85% observed once, and the top ten hold about a fifth. V usage is TRBV7-9 and J usage is TRBJ1-3, with unresolved D. This material consisted of CD4+ or CD8+ T cells sorted from blood, taken in a trial of the OX40 agonist ivuxolimab. This TCR came from an adult with an advanced solid tumor such as melanoma, head and neck, liver or kidney cancer. CDR3 sequence reads: CASSPSAAPGNTIYF. The CDR3, as DNA: TGTGCCAGCAGTCCATCAGCAGCCCCTGGAAACACCATATATTTT.